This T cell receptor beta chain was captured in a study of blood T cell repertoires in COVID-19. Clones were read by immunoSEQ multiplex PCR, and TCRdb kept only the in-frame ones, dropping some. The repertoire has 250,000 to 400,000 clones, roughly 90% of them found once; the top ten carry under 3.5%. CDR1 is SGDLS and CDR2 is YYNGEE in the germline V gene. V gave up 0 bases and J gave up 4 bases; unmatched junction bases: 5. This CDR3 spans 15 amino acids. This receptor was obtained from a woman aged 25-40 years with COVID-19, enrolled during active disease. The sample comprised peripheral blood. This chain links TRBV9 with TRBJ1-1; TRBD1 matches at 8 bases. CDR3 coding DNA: TGTGCCAGCAGCGTAGACGACAGGGGAACCACTGAAGCTTTCTTT. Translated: CASSVDDRGTTEAFF. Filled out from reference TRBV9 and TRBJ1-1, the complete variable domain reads DSGVTQTPKHLITATGQRVTLRCSPRSGDLSVYWYQQSLDQGLQFLIQYYNGEERAKGNILERFSAQQFPDLHSELNLSSLELGDSALYFCASSVDDRGTTEAFFGQGTRLTVV.